Below are 21 T cell receptor beta chains sequenced from a single sample in a study of blood T cell repertoires in COVID-19. Clones were read by immunoSEQ multiplex PCR, and TCRdb kept only the in-frame ones, dropping some. In the table there are 150,000 to 200,000 clones, around nine tenths of which are singletons. Source material: peripheral blood. Every receptor here comes from a man between 65 and 85 years old with acute or convalescent COVID-19.

The chain uses TRBV5-4 and TRBJ1-2; 7 nucleotides match TRBD1. Looked up from germline, CDR1 is SGHNT and CDR2 is YYREEE (reference sequence). J gave up 3 bases and V 3 bases, and 2 bases lay outside the gene matches. The CDR3 runs to 13 residues. The chain's CDR3 is CASSSTGDYGYTF. DNA of the CDR3: TGTGCCAGCAGCTCAACAGGGGACTATGGCTACACCTTC.

The chain employs TRBV3-1 (or the pseudogene TRBV3-2) and TRBJ2-7, with a possible D match to TRBD1 (6 bases). Germline V gene lookup returns CDR1 LGHDT and CDR2 YNNKEL (reference sequence). This CDR3 contains 15 residues. Trimming removed 1 base at V and 5 bases at J, with 15 bases between. In DNA form, the CDR3 reads TGTGCCAGCAGCCAAGTAGGGGGTCTTTTGCACGAGCAGTACTTC. Translated, it gives CASSQVGGLLHEQYF.

Remarks on this clone: The junction shows a germline mismatch at one end, possibly a read error. The V call is TRBV2, the J call TRBJ2-2; TRBD1 matches at 7 bases. Germline V gene sequence: CDR1 SNHLY, CDR2 FYNNEI. The CDR3 contains 15 residues. The CDR3 nucleotides are TGTGCCAGCAATGAGAGGGGGCGCAGCACCGGTGAGCTGTTTTTT. It is translated as CASNERGRSTGELFF.

The chain recombines TRBV2 with TRBJ1-2; 10 nucleotides agree with TRBD1. The CDR3 consists of 14 residues. Germline V gives CDR1 SNHLY, CDR2 FYNNEI. With 6 bases clipped from V and 5 bases from J, the junction kept 6 bases outside the gene matches. The CDR3, as DNA: TGTGCCAGCAGCGGACAGGGGGTTGGATATGGCTACACCTTC. Protein: CASSGQGVGYGYTF.

The chain joins TRBV13 to TRBJ2-3; 13 positions agree with TRBD2. The CDR3 spans 19 residues. The V gene's germline CDR1 is PRHDT and CDR2 FYEKMQ (reference sequence). Trimming took 2 bases from V and 6 from J; bases not matched to a gene: 14. The CDR3 protein is CASSLNALAGGPGTDTQYF. The CDR3 bases are TGTGCCAGCAGCTTAAATGCACTAGCGGGAGGGCCAGGGACGGATACGCAGTATTTT.

This chain joins TRBV7-2 and TRBJ2-7, with 9 bases that match TRBD2. Germline V gene sequence: CDR1 SGHTA, CDR2 FQGNSA. CDR3 length: 16 residues. Trimming cost V 4 bases and J 4 bases; bases outside gene matches: 11. CDR3 DNA: TGTGCCAGCAGCTCCGAGGGCTCCAGCGGGAGGTACGAGCAGTACTTC. Translated, it gives CASSSEGSSGRYEQYF.

The V call is TRBV5-1, the J call TRBJ2-5; 9 nucleotides line up with TRBD1. This CDR3 region has 16 residues. V was pared by 3 bases and J by 7 bases, with 13 bases of the junction left unmatched. From germline, CDR1 is SGHRS and CDR2 YFSETQ. The CDR3 protein is CASSSRDRAPRGTQYF. The DNA of the CDR3 is TGCGCCAGCAGCTCCCGGGACAGGGCGCCCCGGGGGACCCAGTACTTC.

The chain uses TRBV6-5 and TRBJ1-5; TRBD1 aligns across 7 bases. The germline V gene encodes CDR1 MNHEY and CDR2 SVGAGI. The CDR3 has 14 residues. Trimming cost V 5 bases and J 5 bases; bases outside gene matches: 6. CDR3 region: CASSPGTEDQPQHF. The CDR3 DNA is TGTGCCAGCAGTCCCGGGACAGAGGATCAGCCCCAGCATTTT.

The genes are TRBV27 and TRBJ1-5; no clear D. The CDR3 consists of 13 residues. Germline V gene sequence: CDR1 MNHEY, CDR2 SMNVEV (reference sequence). V lost 6 bases, J lost 3 bases, and 9 bases lay in between. CDR3 amino acids: CASRQQTNQPQHF. Written as DNA, the CDR3 is TGTGCCAGCAGGCAACAGACCAATCAGCCCCAGCATTTT.

The J gene is TRBJ1-1, the V gene TRBV5-4, with D perhaps matching TRBD1 (6 bases). Trimming cost V 0 bases and J 7 bases, with 7 bases left between them. There are 12 residues in the CDR3. Germline lookup yields CDR1 SGHNT and CDR2 YYREEE (reference sequence). The CDR3 sequence is CASSLEGVEAFF. For the CDR3, the DNA is TGTGCCAGCAGCTTGGAGGGGGTTGAAGCTTTCTTT.

This rearrangement joins TRBV5-8 to TRBJ2-5; 9 bases are shared with TRBD2. The CDR3 length is 15 residues. The V gene's germline CDR1 is SGHTS and CDR2 YDEGEE. The junction had 2 bases not matched to a gene; V was cut back by 1 base and J by 1 base. CDR3 DNA: TGTGCCAGCAGCTTGCAGCGGGGGGTCCAAGAGACCCAGTACTTC. It yields the protein CASSLQRGVQETQYF.

CDR3 sequence: CASSQDTGTGNTIYF. In nucleotides, the CDR3 is TGTGCCAGCAGCCAAGATACAGGGACTGGAAACACCATATATTTT. This chain links TRBV4-2 with TRBJ1-3, with D perhaps matching TRBD1 (6 bases). V shed 0 bases and J shed 2 bases, with 8 bases lying between them. This CDR3 has 15 amino acids. Germline-derived CDR1 and CDR2 are LGHNA and YNFKEQ.

Notes on this clone: Other DNA sequences in this sample translate to the same CDR3. The genes are TRBV2 and TRBJ1-5; 7 nucleotides line up with TRBD1. The trim removed 5 bases at V and 1 base at J, leaving 2 bases unmatched. Germline V gene sequence: CDR1 SNHLY, CDR2 FYNNEI. The CDR3 loop spans 14 amino acids. This chain's CDR3 is CASSQQGSNQPQHF. In DNA form, the CDR3 reads TGTGCCAGCAGTCAACAGGGGAGCAATCAGCCCCAGCATTTT. The complete variable domain, with remaining parts taken from reference TRBV2 and TRBJ1-5, reads EPEVTQTPSHQVTQMGQEVILRCVPISNHLYFYWYRQILGQKVEFLVSFYNNEISEKSEIFDDQFSVERPDGSNFTLKIRSTKLEDSAMYFCASSQQGSNQPQHFGDGTRLSIL.

This clone was seen more than once but under ten times. This chain joins TRBV4-2 and TRBJ2-7, with 7 bases that match TRBD2. Germline V gene lookup returns CDR1 LGHNA and CDR2 YNFKEQ. Trimming at V came to 0 bases and at J to 1 base, leaving 3 bases not matched to a gene. This CDR3 spans 15 amino acids. The DNA for the CDR3 is TGTGCCAGCAGCCAAGATCCGGGACTATCCTACGAGCAGTACTTC. It is translated as CASSQDPGLSYEQYF.

The chain is built from TRBV7-8 and TRBJ1-1, with D possibly TRBD1 on 5 matching bases. V dropped 1 base and J dropped 5 bases, with 17 bases sitting between them. CDR1 is SGHVS and CDR2 is FQNEAQ in the germline V gene. The CDR3 covers 16 residues. As DNA, the CDR3 is TGTGCCAGCAGCTTAGATGGCGGAGGGGTGGGAACTGAAGCTTTCTTT. Protein: CASSLDGGGVGTEAFF.

The chain couples TRBV6-2 or TRBV6-3 to TRBJ2-7, with D maybe TRBD2 (6 bases). V gave up 2 bases and J gave up 7 bases, with 18 bases separating them. This CDR3 has 15 residues. The germline CDR1 and CDR2 sequences are MNHEY and SVGEGT. The CDR3 nucleotides read TGTGCCAGCAGTTACCGGGGGAGAAGGTACGAAGAGCAGTACTTC. It yields the protein CASSYRGRRYEEQYF.

This clone was seen only once. This chain connects TRBV6-1 to TRBJ2-1; 10 bases line up with TRBD2. This CDR3 contains 15 residues. From germline, CDR1 is MNHNS and CDR2 SASEGT. With 2 bases clipped from V and 5 bases from J, the junction kept 3 bases outside the gene matches. The CDR3 DNA follows: TGTGCCAGCAGTGAAAGGCTAGCGGGGGACAATGAGCAGTTCTTC. Translating it yields CASSERLAGDNEQFF.

This chain uses TRBV4-1 with TRBJ2-5; perhaps TRBD1 as D (5 bases). This CDR3 is built from 15 residues. Looked up from germline, CDR1 is MGHRA and CDR2 is YSYEKL. The V end lost 4 bases, the J end lost 4 bases, and 16 bases lay between the germline ends. The chain's CDR3 is CASSPQAWQGETQYF. The CDR3 nucleotides are TGCGCCAGCAGCCCTCAGGCCTGGCAGGGAGAGACCCAGTACTTC.

The genes are TRBV10-3 and TRBJ1-5, with 10 positions matching TRBD1. This CDR3 contains 16 residues. Unmatched junction bases numbered 9, after V lost 3 bases and J lost 7 bases. The germline V gene has CDR1 ENHRY and CDR2 SYGVKD. CDR3 protein: CAISDFDRGPYQPQHF. CDR3 coding DNA: TGTGCCATCAGTGATTTTGACAGGGGGCCATACCAGCCCCAGCATTTT.

This CDR3 reads CASSEGPGEQYF. As DNA, the CDR3 is TGTGCCAGCAGTGAGGGGCCGGGCGAGCAGTACTTC. This chain links TRBV2 with TRBJ2-7; a possible D gene is TRBD1 (5 bases). The germline CDR1 and CDR2 sequences are SNHLY and FYNNEI. Trimming stripped 3 bases from V and 6 bases from J, with 9 bases between. CDR3 length: 12 residues.

This chain links TRBV7-6 with TRBJ1-1; D possibly corresponds to TRBD1 (6 bases). The V gene lost 7 bases and the J gene lost 9 bases, with 18 bases spanning the gap. The germline CDR1 and CDR2 sequences are SGHVS and FNYEAQ. This CDR3 region has 13 residues. CDR3 sequence: CASTSLEGQQAFF. Here the CDR3 DNA reads TGTGCCAGCACCTCACTAGAGGGACAACAAGCTTTCTTT.